The next 2 T cell receptor beta chains were all read from a single sample in a study of T cell responses to AZD1222 COVID-19 vaccine. This table comes from immunoSEQ multiplex PCR, and its TCRdb copy is limited to in-frame clones, with some not included. This sample has 150,000 to 160,000 clones, with over 90% found just once. Sample: peripheral blood, taken 28 days after the second AZD1222 dose. These receptors all stem from an adult who received the AZD1222 COVID-19 vaccine.

The chain links TRBV19 to TRBJ1-5; TRBD1 agrees at 7 bases. Germline loops: CDR1 LNHDA, CDR2 SQIVND (reference sequence). The CDR3 has 14 amino acids. With 7 bases clipped from V and 4 bases from J, the junction kept 7 bases outside the gene matches. CDR3 sequence (DNA): TGTGCCAGTAAAAATTGGGACAGAAATCAGCCCCAGCATTTT. This gives the protein CASKNWDRNQPQHF.

V gene TRBV5-6 combines with J gene TRBJ1-2; D is ambiguous. The CDR3 covers 14 residues. The germline gives CDR1 SGHDT, CDR2 YYEEEE. V lost 6 bases, J lost 0 bases, and 12 bases lay in between. CDR3: CASTLQQTNYGYTF. In nucleotides, the CDR3 is TGTGCCAGCACCCTACAGCAAACTAACTATGGCTACACCTTC.